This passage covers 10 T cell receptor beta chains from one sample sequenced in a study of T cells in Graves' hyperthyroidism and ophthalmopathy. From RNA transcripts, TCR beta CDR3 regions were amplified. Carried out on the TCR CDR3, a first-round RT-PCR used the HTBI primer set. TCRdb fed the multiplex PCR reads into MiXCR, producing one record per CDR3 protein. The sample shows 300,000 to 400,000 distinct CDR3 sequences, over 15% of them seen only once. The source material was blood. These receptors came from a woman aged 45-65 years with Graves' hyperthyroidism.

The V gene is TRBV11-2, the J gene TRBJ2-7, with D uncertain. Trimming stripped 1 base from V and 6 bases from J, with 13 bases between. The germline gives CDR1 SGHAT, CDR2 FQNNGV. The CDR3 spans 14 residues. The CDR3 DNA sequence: TGTGCCAGCAGCTTAGTTGCATATGGGGTCGAGCAGTACTTC. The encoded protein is CASSLVAYGVEQYF.

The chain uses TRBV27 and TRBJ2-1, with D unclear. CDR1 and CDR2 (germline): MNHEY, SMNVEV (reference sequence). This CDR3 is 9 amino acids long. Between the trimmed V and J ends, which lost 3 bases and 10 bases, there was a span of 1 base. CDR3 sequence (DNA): TGTGCCAGCAGTTTCGAGCAGTTCTTC. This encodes CASSFEQFF.

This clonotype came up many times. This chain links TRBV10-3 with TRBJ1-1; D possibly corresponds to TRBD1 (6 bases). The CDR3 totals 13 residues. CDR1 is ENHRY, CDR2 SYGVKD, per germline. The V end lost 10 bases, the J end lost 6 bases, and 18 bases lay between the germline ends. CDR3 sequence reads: CATLRANRAEAFF. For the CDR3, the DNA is TGTGCCACGCTCCGGGCAAACAGGGCTGAAGCTTTCTTT.

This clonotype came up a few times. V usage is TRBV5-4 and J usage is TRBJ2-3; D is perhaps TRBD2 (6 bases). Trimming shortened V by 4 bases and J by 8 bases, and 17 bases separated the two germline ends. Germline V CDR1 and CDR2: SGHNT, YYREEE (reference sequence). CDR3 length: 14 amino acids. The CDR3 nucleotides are TGTGCCAGCAGCCGCGGGACCGAGGGTGCTACGCAGTATTTT. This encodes CASSRGTEGATQYF.

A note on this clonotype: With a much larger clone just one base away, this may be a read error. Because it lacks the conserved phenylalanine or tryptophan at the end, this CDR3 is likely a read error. The CDR3 nucleotides are TGTGCCAGCTCTCCCAGACAGGCGGAGAACACTGAAGCTTTCTTA. Protein sequence: CASSPRQAENTEAFL. The rearrangement links TRBV18 to TRBJ1-1; TRBD1 is a possible D gene (6 bases). CDR3 length: 15 residues. Trimming pared 6 bases from V and 1 base from J, leaving 15 bases between. Germline-derived CDR1 and CDR2 are KGHSH and LQKENI.

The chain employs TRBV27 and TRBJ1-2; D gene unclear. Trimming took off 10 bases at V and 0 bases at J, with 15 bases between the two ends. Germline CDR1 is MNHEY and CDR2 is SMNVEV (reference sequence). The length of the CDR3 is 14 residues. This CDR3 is CATRRLTSNYGYTF. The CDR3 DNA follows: TGTGCCACCCGCCGCTTGACCTCTAACTATGGCTACACCTTC.

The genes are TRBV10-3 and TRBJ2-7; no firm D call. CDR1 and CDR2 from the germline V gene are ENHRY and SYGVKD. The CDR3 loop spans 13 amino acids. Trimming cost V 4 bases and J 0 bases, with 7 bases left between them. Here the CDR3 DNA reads TGTGCCATCAGTGGTGACAACTCCTACGAGCAGTACTTC. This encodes CAISGDNSYEQYF.

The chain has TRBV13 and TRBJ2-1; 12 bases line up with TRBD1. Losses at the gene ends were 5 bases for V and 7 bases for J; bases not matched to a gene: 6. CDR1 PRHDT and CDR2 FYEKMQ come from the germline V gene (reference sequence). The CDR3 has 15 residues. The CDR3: CASSHPGQGANEQFF. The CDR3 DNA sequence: TGTGCCAGCAGCCATCCGGGACAGGGGGCAAATGAGCAGTTCTTC.

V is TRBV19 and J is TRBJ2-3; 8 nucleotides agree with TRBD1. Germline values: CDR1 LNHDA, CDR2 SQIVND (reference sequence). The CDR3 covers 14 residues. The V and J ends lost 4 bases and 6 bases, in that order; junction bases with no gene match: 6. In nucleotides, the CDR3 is TGTGCCAGTAGTACAGGACAGGGCAAGGATACGCAGTATTTT. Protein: CASSTGQGKDTQYF.

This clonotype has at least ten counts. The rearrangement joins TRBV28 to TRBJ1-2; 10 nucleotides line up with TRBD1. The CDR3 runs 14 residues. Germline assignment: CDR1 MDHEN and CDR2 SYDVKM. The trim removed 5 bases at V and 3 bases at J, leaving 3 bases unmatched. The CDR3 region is CASSKGQGDYGYTF. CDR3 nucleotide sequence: TGTGCCAGCAGTAAAGGACAGGGGGACTATGGCTACACCTTC.